This T cell receptor beta chain came from a study of T cell repertoires and HLA-DP antigens. Study-wide background: One alloantigen had more than 9 groove amino acid differences from self, the other one.

Concerning this clone: Its specificity is unknown.

Here immunoSEQ multiplex PCR was the method, and the copy in TCRdb shows in-frame clones only, minus some. The sample consists of more than 90,000 clones, 92% of them appearing once. The TCR originated in a woman younger than 30 in good health and CMV-seronegative. Sequencing was done on a sample of CD4+ T cells from PBMCs.

The CDR3 DNA is TGTGCCAGCGGGCCCGGGACAGGGGGTAATTCACCCCTCCACTTT. Translation gives CASGPGTGGNSPLHF. The chain combines TRBV27 with TRBJ1-6, with 11 bases lining up with TRBD1. This CDR3 is 15 amino acids long. Germline CDR1 MNHEY, CDR2 SMNVEV (reference sequence). The V segment lost 8 bases and the J segment 6 bases; nucleotides outside the gene matches: 6.